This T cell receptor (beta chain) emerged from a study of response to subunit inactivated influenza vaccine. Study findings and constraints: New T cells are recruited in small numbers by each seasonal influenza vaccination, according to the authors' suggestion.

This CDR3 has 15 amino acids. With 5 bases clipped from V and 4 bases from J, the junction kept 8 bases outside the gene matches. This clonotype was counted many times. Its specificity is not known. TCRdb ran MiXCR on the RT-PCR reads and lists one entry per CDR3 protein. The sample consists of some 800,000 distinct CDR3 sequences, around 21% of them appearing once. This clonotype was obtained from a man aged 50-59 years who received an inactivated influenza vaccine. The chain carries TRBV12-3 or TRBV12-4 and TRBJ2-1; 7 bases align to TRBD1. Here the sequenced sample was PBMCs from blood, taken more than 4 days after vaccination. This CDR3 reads CASSTPGQLYNEQFF. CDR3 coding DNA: TGTGCCAGCAGTACACCGGGACAGCTTTACAATGAGCAGTTCTTC.